The entry that follows covers one T cell receptor (beta chain) sequence. The antigen is undetermined. This specimen comes from a study of a mutant IDH1 vaccine in newly diagnosed glioma. Study background: Vaccination was launched 4-6 weeks after radiotherapy alone, or with temozolomide cycles. Earlier care involved radiotherapy, temozolomide, or both, and the majority received both.

The time point: week 35, safety follow-up. Every vaccine dose comprised 300 ug of mutant IDH1 20-mer peptide plus topical imiquimod. The patients were given eight vaccinations, one each in weeks 1, 3, 5, 7, 11, 15, 19 and 23. Trimming at V came to 4 bases and at J to 6 bases, leaving 7 bases not matched to a gene. Germline CDR1 reads LGHNA; CDR2 reads YNFKEQ. The CDR3 is 14 residues long. Study conclusions and caveats: Among all patients, vaccine-induced immune responses occurred in 90% to 95%.

The assay was immunoSEQ multiplex PCR, and TCRdb's table has in-frame clones only and misses some. The data show fewer than 35,000 clones, roughly 80% seen once. The clonotype originates from a young man with glioma. The specimen comprised PBMCs, sampled from a glioma patient whose treatment included an IDH1 peptide vaccine. The chain is built from TRBV4-2 and TRBJ2-7; 9 bases are a match to TRBD1. The CDR3 DNA reads as TGTGCCAGCAGCCTAACGGGACAGGGACGCGAGCAGTACTTC. This codes for CASSLTGQGREQYF.